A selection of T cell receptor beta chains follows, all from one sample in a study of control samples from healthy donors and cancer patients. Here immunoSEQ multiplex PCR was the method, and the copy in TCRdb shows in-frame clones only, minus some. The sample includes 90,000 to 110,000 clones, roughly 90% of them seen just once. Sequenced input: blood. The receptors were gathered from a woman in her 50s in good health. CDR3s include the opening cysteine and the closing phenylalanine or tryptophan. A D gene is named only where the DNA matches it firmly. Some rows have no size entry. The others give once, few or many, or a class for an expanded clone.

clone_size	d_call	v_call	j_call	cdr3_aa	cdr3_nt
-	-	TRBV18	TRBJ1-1	CASSPSQTTEAFF	TGTGCCAGCTCACCGTCACAGACCACTGAAGCTTTCTTT
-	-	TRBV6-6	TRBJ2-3	CATTQRDTQYF	TGTGCCACCACTCAACGCGATACGCAGTATTTT
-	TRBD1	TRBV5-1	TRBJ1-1	CASSFGTGLLNTEAFF	TGCGCCAGCAGCTTCGGGACAGGGCTCCTGAACACTGAAGCTTTCTTT
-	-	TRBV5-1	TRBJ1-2	CASSLRVTYGYTF	TGCGCCAGCAGCCTCAGGGTTACCTATGGCTACACCTTC
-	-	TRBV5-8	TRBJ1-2	CASSPGGYGYTF	TGTGCCAGCAGCCCCGGTGGGTATGGCTACACCTTC
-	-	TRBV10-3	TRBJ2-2	CAISESQGGTNTGELFF	TGTGCCATCAGTGAGTCTCAGGGCGGGACGAACACCGGGGAGCTGTTTTTT
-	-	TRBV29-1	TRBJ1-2	CSVQQLRWGYTF	TGCAGCGTCCAACAGCTCAGGTGGGGCTACACCTTC
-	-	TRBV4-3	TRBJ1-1	CASSQTGHTEAFF	TGCGCCAGCAGCCAAACAGGCCACACTGAAGCTTTCTTT
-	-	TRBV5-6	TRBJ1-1	CASSFGRVFVF	TGTGCCAGCAGCTTTGGCAGGGTTTTCGTTTTT
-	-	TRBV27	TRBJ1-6	CASSLSGGTVTPLHF	TGTGCCAGCAGTTTATCGGGGGGGACCGTCACACCCCTCCACTTT
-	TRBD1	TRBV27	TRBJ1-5	CASRKSGTGSQPQHF	TGTGCCAGTAGGAAGTCCGGGACAGGTTCCCAGCCCCAGCATTTT
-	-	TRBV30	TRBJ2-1	CASHTGDYNEQFF	TGTGCCTCGCACACGGGAGACTACAATGAGCAGTTCTTC
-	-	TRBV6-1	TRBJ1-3	CASSEALRAGNTIYF	TGTGCCAGCAGTGAAGCGCTTAGGGCTGGAAACACCATATATTTT
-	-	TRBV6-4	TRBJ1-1	CASSASGYTEAFF	TGTGCCAGCAGCGCGTCCGGGTACACTGAAGCTTTCTTT
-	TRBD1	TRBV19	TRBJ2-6	CASSSNRGIAGANVLTF	TGTGCCAGTAGTTCGAACAGGGGGATAGCTGGGGCCAACGTCCTGACTTTC
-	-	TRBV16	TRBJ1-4	CASSQSGSQSEKLFF	TGTGCCAGCAGCCAATCAGGGTCCCAGTCCGAAAAACTGTTTTTT
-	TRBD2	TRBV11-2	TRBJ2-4	CASSLDNSSGRVAKNIQYF	TGTGCCAGCAGCTTAGATAACAGTAGCGGGAGAGTAGCCAAAAACATTCAGTACTTC
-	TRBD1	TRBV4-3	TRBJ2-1	CASSQETGTGGGQFF	TGCGCCAGCAGCCAAGAAACCGGGACAGGGGGTGGGCAGTTCTTC
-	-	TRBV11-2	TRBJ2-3	CASSLDVDTQYF	TGTGCCAGCAGCTTAGACGTCGATACGCAGTATTTT
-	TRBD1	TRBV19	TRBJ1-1	CATRGDTEAFF	TGTGCCACCAGGGGGGACACTGAAGCTTTCTTT
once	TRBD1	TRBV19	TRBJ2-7	CASSSDHSGTGSEQYF	TGTGCCAGTAGTTCCGATCACTCCGGGACAGGGTCGGAGCAGTACTTC
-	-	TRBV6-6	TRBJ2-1	CATRIGGEQFF	TGTGCCACCAGGATCGGGGGTGAGCAGTTCTTC
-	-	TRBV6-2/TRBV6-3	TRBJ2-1	CASSFASAYNEQFF	TGTGCCAGCAGTTTCGCTAGCGCCTACAATGAGCAGTTCTTC
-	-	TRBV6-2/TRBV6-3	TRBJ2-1	CASSSLAGRGGEQFF	TGTGCCAGCAGTTCTTTAGCGGGCAGGGGCGGTGAGCAGTTCTTC
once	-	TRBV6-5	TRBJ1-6	CATKNTNSYNSPLHF	TGTGCCACCAAAAACACAAACTCCTATAATTCACCCCTCCACTTT
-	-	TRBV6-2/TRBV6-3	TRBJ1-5	CASSYGRAYNQPQHF	TGTGCCAGCAGTTATGGGAGGGCCTACAATCAGCCCCAGCATTTT
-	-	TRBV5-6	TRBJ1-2	CASSVRSSGYGYTF	TGTGCCAGCAGCGTGAGGTCCAGCGGTTATGGCTACACCTTC
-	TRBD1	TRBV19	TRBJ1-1	CASSRGLDTEAFF	TGTGCCAGTAGCAGGGGGTTGGACACTGAAGCTTTCTTT